Detailed here is one T cell receptor (beta chain). This entry comes from a study of blood T cell repertoires in COVID-19. Method: immunoSEQ multiplex PCR; TCRdb's copy keeps in-frame clones and lacks some. The sample consists of 200,000 to 300,000 clones, 75% to 85% of them appearing once. V was clipped by 1 base and J by 7 bases, with 17 bases between them. The germline CDR1 and CDR2 sequences are SGHTA and FQGNSA. This CDR3 is built from 16 residues. The source material was peripheral blood. The source of this sequence is a man in his forties who had recovered from COVID-19. This chain links TRBV7-2 with TRBJ2-4; weak D call: TRBD2 (5 bases). CDR3 DNA: TGTGCCAGCAGCTTAGATGTGATGCTAGCTAACAACATTCAGTACTTC. Protein: CASSLDVMLANNIQYF.